These 7 T cell receptor beta chains originate from one sample sequenced in a study of graft-versus-host responses after intestinal transplantation. No antigen is known for these receptors. Only in-frame clones appear in the TCRdb table, and some are missing; sequencing was by immunoSEQ multiplex PCR. The data show over 85,000 clones, with about 94% seen just once and approximately 0.19% held by the top ten. The sequenced sample was unstimulated CD4+ T cells sorted from spleen or lymph node cells, obtained before transplant. These receptors came from a human donor who was the organ donor for an intestinal transplant.

The chain links TRBV27 to TRBJ1-2; 8 bases match TRBD1. CDR1 and CDR2 from the germline V gene are MNHEY and SMNVEV (reference sequence). The CDR3 runs to 14 residues. The J segment lost 8 bases and the V segment lost 5 bases, leaving 10 bases of the junction unmatched. The CDR3 nucleotides are TGTGCCAGCAGTCGTTGGCAGGGGGCAAAAGGCTACACCTTC. Protein product: CASSRWQGAKGYTF.

This chain links TRBV2 with TRBJ2-7; 10 nucleotides align to TRBD2. Per the germline V gene, CDR1 is SNHLY and CDR2 is FYNNEI. V lost 6 bases to trimming and J lost 3 bases; unmatched junction nucleotides: 5. This CDR3 comprises 14 residues. The DNA for the CDR3 is TGTGCCAGCAGCCCTAGCGGGGGACGCTACGAGCAGTACTTC. Translated: CASSPSGGRYEQYF.

This clone was found once. This chain joins TRBV5-1 and TRBJ1-1, with D tentatively TRBD1 (5 bases). V lost 3 bases to trimming and J lost 4 bases, with 10 bases between them. This CDR3 is 13 amino acids long. Germline loops: CDR1 SGHRS, CDR2 YFSETQ. The chain's CDR3 is CASSWQRGTEAFF. Here the CDR3 DNA reads TGCGCCAGCAGCTGGCAGAGGGGCACTGAAGCTTTCTTT.

This chain connects TRBV7-2 to TRBJ2-6, with no clear D. CDR1 is SGHTA, CDR2 FQGNSA, per germline. CDR3 length: 17 residues. V shed 5 bases and J shed 0 bases, with 14 bases lying between them. Written as DNA, the CDR3 is TGTGCCAGCAGCCCGTCGGCGACCGGCTCTGGGGCCAACGTCCTGACTTTC. Its translation is CASSPSATGSGANVLTF.

V gene TRBV7-2 combines with J gene TRBJ2-3; D is perhaps TRBD1 (5 bases). CDR3 length: 17 residues. Germline loops: CDR1 SGHTA, CDR2 FQGNSA. V was shortened by 1 base and J by 0 bases, with 14 bases between the two germline ends. The CDR3 sequence is CASSLDLNRLSTDTQYF. The CDR3 DNA sequence: TGTGCCAGCAGCTTAGATCTAAACAGGCTAAGCACAGATACGCAGTATTTT.

The chain uses TRBV27 and TRBJ2-2; 7 bases match TRBD2. CDR3 size: 16 residues. V lost 3 bases, J lost 0 bases, and 4 bases stayed unmatched. Germline CDR1 and CDR2: MNHEY and SMNVEV (reference sequence). The CDR3 loop is CASSFSLAANTGELFF. The CDR3 region has the DNA TGTGCCAGCAGTTTCAGCCTAGCGGCGAACACCGGGGAGCTGTTTTTT.

CDR3 protein: CASSQYGNSDYGYTF. CDR3 nucleotide sequence: TGTGCCAGTAGCCAATACGGAAACAGCGACTATGGCTACACCTTC. V gene TRBV19 combines with J gene TRBJ1-2; D gene unclear. The length of the CDR3 is 15 residues. V was cut by 6 bases and J by 3 bases, with 17 bases left in between. CDR1 is LNHDA and CDR2 is SQIVND in the germline V gene (reference sequence).